The 23 T cell receptor beta chains below come from one sample, sequenced in a study of blood T cells in healthy people across ages. Primed by a sample-barcoded 5' primer and a J-beta primer mix, a second PCR proceeded for 7 to 11 cycles. TCRdb re-derived calls from the 5' RACE reads in MiXCR, one entry per CDR3 protein. The sample carries roughly 1,800,000 distinct CDR3 sequences, about 50% recorded once. The sample was blood. Receptors were obtained from a woman in her 40s in good health.

The chain recombines TRBV7-9 with TRBJ2-3; D uncertain. The V gene's germline CDR1 is SEHNR and CDR2 FQNEAQ (reference sequence). The CDR3 extends over 15 amino acids. Deletions cut 3 bases from V and 3 bases from J, with 13 bases between. The CDR3 loop is CASSFSRLKTDTQYF. The CDR3 bases are TGTGCCAGCAGCTTCTCCAGGCTGAAAACAGATACGCAGTATTTT.

The chain uses TRBV9 and TRBJ2-6, with D possibly TRBD2 on 5 matching bases. Trimming cost V 2 bases and J 2 bases, with 8 bases left between them. The CDR3 sequence is 15 residues long. Germline lookup yields CDR1 SGDLS and CDR2 YYNGEE. CDR3 sequence: CASSVSGTGANVLTF. As DNA, the CDR3 is TGTGCCAGCAGCGTTTCGGGGACTGGGGCCAACGTCCTGACTTTC.

The J gene is TRBJ1-2, the V gene TRBV9; TRBD1 agrees at 8 bases. V gave up 4 bases and J gave up 2 bases; unmatched junction bases: 10. This CDR3 region has 16 residues. Per germline, CDR1 SGDLS and CDR2 YYNGEE. The CDR3: CASSPRTGSRNYGYTF. The CDR3 nucleotides read TGTGCCAGCAGCCCCAGGACAGGGAGTCGAAACTATGGCTACACCTTC.

The rearrangement joins TRBV5-1 to TRBJ2-3; D remains unclear. This CDR3 contains 15 residues. Germline-derived CDR1 and CDR2 are SGHRS and YFSETQ. V was cut by 5 bases and J by 0 bases, with 13 bases left in between. The CDR3 sequence is CASRSNALSTDTQYF. The CDR3 DNA is TGCGCCAGCAGATCAAACGCCCTAAGCACAGATACGCAGTATTTT.

In nucleotides, the CDR3 is TGCAGTGCTAGAGACCTCCAGCGGGGGACCTCCTACGAGCAGTACTTC. This gives the protein CSARDLQRGTSYEQYF. This chain joins TRBV20-1 and TRBJ2-7, with 8 bases lining up with TRBD2. V trimming: 0 bases; J trimming: 0 bases; junction bases outside the gene matches: 7. The length of the CDR3 is 16 residues. The germline V gene encodes CDR1 DFQATT and CDR2 SNEGSKA (reference sequence).

The rearrangement joins TRBV20-1 to TRBJ2-1; no reliable D call. Trimming removed 1 base from V and 12 bases from J, with 10 bases in between. The CDR3 runs 11 residues. Germline V lookup: CDR1 DFQATT, CDR2 SNEGSKA (reference sequence). CDR3 nucleotide sequence: TGCAGTGCTAGAGTAGGAAGAGGGCAGTTCTTC. Translating it yields CSARVGRGQFF.

The CDR3 region has the DNA TGTGCCAGCAGTCCCTTCGGGGGGCGGAGCTCCTACAATGAGCAGTACTTC. This translates into CASSPFGGRSSYNEQYF. The J gene is TRBJ2-1, the V gene TRBV12-3 or TRBV12-4; D may be TRBD2 (7 bases). The DNA end is a closer match to TRBJ2-7, so the J assignment may be wrong. CDR3 length: 17 residues.

The genes are TRBV20-1 and TRBJ1-1; possible D gene TRBD1, 5 bases. This CDR3 spans 13 amino acids. Per germline, CDR1 DFQATT and CDR2 SNEGSKA (reference sequence). CDR3 amino acids: CSPRGELNTEAFF. In DNA form, the CDR3 reads TGCAGCCCTAGAGGGGAATTGAACACTGAAGCTTTCTTT.

This clonotype was detected a few times. The chain couples TRBV14 to TRBJ2-5; no definite D call. V shed 2 bases and J shed 6 bases, with 10 bases lying between them. The CDR3 sequence is 13 residues long. The V gene's germline CDR1 is SGHDN and CDR2 FVKESK. CDR3 region: CASSQKGWKTQYF. The CDR3 DNA sequence: TGTGCCAGCAGCCAAAAAGGGTGGAAGACCCAGTACTTC.

The rearrangement uses TRBV7-2 and TRBJ2-3; 16 bases agree with TRBD2. Germline V gives CDR1 SGHTA, CDR2 FQGNSA. The CDR3 contains 14 residues. After removal of 5 bases from V and 13 bases from J, the junction contained 6 bases not matched to a gene. CDR3 protein: CASSPRGLAGGEYF. The CDR3 DNA is TGTGCCAGCAGCCCACGGGGACTAGCGGGGGGGGAGTATTTT.

The J gene is TRBJ2-1, the V gene TRBV5-1; D uncertain. Trimming shortened V by 2 bases and J by 7 bases, and 22 bases separated the two germline ends. The CDR3 is made up of 17 amino acids. Germline CDR1 is SGHRS and CDR2 is YFSETQ. The CDR3: CASSLRSGASARNEQFF. As DNA, the CDR3 is TGCGCCAGCAGCTTAAGGTCAGGAGCCTCGGCTCGGAATGAGCAGTTCTTC.

This chain links TRBV5-4 with TRBJ1-2, with a weak D call TRBD1 (5 bases). Between the trimmed V and J ends, which lost 4 bases and 2 bases, there was a span of 12 bases. Looked up from germline, CDR1 is SGHNT and CDR2 is YYREEE (reference sequence). This CDR3 comprises 14 residues. Here the CDR3 reads CASSGHSGNYGYTF. CDR3 nucleotide sequence: TGTGCCAGCAGCGGACATTCGGGGAACTATGGCTACACCTTC. The full variable domain, rest sourced from reference TRBV5-4 and TRBJ1-2, is ETGVTQSPTHLIKTRGQQVTLRCSSQSGHNTVSWYQQALGQGPQFIFQYYREEENGRGNFPPRFSGLQFPNYSSELNVNALELDDSALYLCASSGHSGNYGYTFGSGTRLTVV.

This clonotype was observed a few times. The gene calls are TRBV7-9 and TRBJ2-4; 7 positions agree with TRBD2. This CDR3 has 16 amino acids. J lost 5 bases, V lost 5 bases, and 12 bases had no gene match. CDR1 and CDR2 (germline): SEHNR, FQNEAQ (reference sequence). CDR3 loop: CASSPLRQAGENIQYF. CDR3 DNA: TGTGCCAGCAGCCCGCTTAGGCAGGCGGGGGAAAACATTCAGTACTTC.

About this clonotype: The junction differs from germline at one of its ends, possibly a read error. The rearrangement joins TRBV14 to TRBJ1-4; D is unresolved. The CDR3 runs 18 residues. CDR1 and CDR2 (germline): SGHDN, FVKESK. The CDR3 spells CVSSLVAGSGQAKEKLFF. The CDR3 DNA reads as TGTGTCAGCAGCCTTGTAGCGGGTTCAGGCCAGGCGAAAGAAAAACTGTTTTTT.

This clonotype was detected a few times. This chain links TRBV28 with TRBJ2-6; D unclear. Between the trimmed V and J ends, which lost 3 bases and 2 bases, there was a span of 8 bases. Per the germline V gene, CDR1 is MDHEN and CDR2 is SYDVKM. The CDR3 length is 15 residues. The CDR3 reads CASSFDRPGANVLTF. The CDR3 DNA reads TGTGCCAGCAGTTTCGATCGTCCTGGGGCCAACGTCCTGACTTTC.

The CDR3: CSARDLRQAAYNEQYF. As DNA, the CDR3 is TGCAGTGCTAGAGATTTAAGACAGGCCGCCTACAATGAGCAGTACTTC. The rearrangement uses TRBV20-1 and TRBJ2-1; possible D gene TRBD1, 6 bases. The end of the DNA aligns better with TRBJ2-7, so the J call may be wrong. The CDR3 contains 16 residues. CDR1 is DFQATT and CDR2 is SNEGSKA in the germline V gene (reference sequence).

The rearrangement links TRBV12-3 or TRBV12-4 to TRBJ1-2; 10 bases map to TRBD1. The CDR3 totals 13 residues. Trimming at V came to 6 bases and at J to 6 bases, leaving 4 bases not matched to a gene. Here the CDR3 DNA reads TGTGCCAGCAGCCGACAGGGGGCCCATGGCTACACCTTC. Translation gives CASSRQGAHGYTF.

The gene calls are TRBV4-3 and TRBJ1-4, with D unresolved. V was trimmed by 2 bases and J by 2 bases, leaving 12 bases between them. CDR3 length: 16 residues. Germline CDR1 and CDR2: LGHNA and YSLEER. The CDR3 is CASSQTRGRTNEKLFF. CDR3 bases: TGCGCCAGCAGCCAAACCCGAGGGCGGACTAATGAAAAACTGTTTTTT.

This clonotype has just a few counts. The V call is TRBV4-3, the J call TRBJ2-3; tentatively, D is TRBD1 or TRBD2 (5 bases each). CDR3 size: 16 residues. Between the trimmed V and J ends, which lost 0 bases and 5 bases, there was a span of 15 bases. Per the germline V gene, CDR1 is LGHNA and CDR2 is YSLEER. CDR3 nucleotides: TGCGCCAGCAGCCAAGAGATGGGCGAGGGACGAGATACGCAGTATTTT. Translating gives CASSQEMGEGRDTQYF.

This clonotype has just a few counts. The chain carries TRBV7-2 and TRBJ1-4, with D perhaps matching TRBD1 (5 bases). V was pared by 6 bases and J by 4 bases, with 15 bases between. This CDR3 has 15 residues. Germline assignment: CDR1 SGHTA and CDR2 FQGNSA. In DNA form, the CDR3 reads TGTGCCAGCAGGCCGGGAGGGACGGGTAATGAAAAACTGTTTTTT. Residues: CASRPGGTGNEKLFF.

The rearrangement links TRBV27 to TRBJ2-5, with TRBD1 matching over 7 bases. The J call is uncertain, as TRBJ2-7 better fits the DNA end. CDR3 length: 15 residues. Per the germline V gene, CDR1 is MNHEY and CDR2 is SMNVEV (reference sequence). The CDR3 here is CASSSGQRLLSEQYF. The CDR3 DNA reads TGTGCCAGCAGTTCGGGACAGCGGCTCCTTTCCGAGCAGTACTTC.

The V call is TRBV7-2, the J call TRBJ1-2, with 9 bases matching TRBD1. The V gene's germline CDR1 is SGHTA and CDR2 FQGNSA. This CDR3 spans 15 amino acids. The V segment lost 5 bases and the J segment 1 base; nucleotides outside the gene matches: 5. CDR3 in amino acids: CASSPTTGGNYGYTF. For the CDR3, the DNA is TGTGCCAGCAGCCCGACGACAGGGGGTAACTATGGCTACACCTTC.

The chain is built from TRBV20-1 and TRBJ2-5, with TRBD1 as a possible D gene (6 bases). Germline V gene sequence: CDR1 DFQATT, CDR2 SNEGSKA (reference sequence). CDR3 length: 15 amino acids. Trimming removed 2 bases at V and 7 bases at J, with 20 bases between. CDR3 nucleotide sequence: TGCAGTGCTAGAAGAGGCGCAGATATCAGGGGGACCCAGTACTTC. Its translation: CSARRGADIRGTQYF.